These T cell receptor beta chains were read from a single sample in a study of cytomegalovirus exposure and HLA in healthy donors. Sequencing used immunoSEQ multiplex PCR; TCRdb keeps in-frame clones, though not all of them. The sample includes about 50,000 clones. The specimen was PBMCs. Every receptor here comes from an older woman in good health and CMV-seropositive. Each CDR3 is given with its conserved first and last residue. Each record gives: V gene, J gene, D gene, CDR3 protein, CDR3 DNA. A D gene is named only where the DNA matches it firmly.

>TRBV18|TRBJ2-7|TRBD1
CASSPGLDRGGYEQYF
TGTGCCAGCTCACCCGGATTAGACAGGGGCGGCTACGAGCAGTACTTC
>TRBV7-8|TRBJ1-1|.
CASSYTRGNTEAFF
TGTGCCAGCAGCTATACAAGGGGGAACACTGAAGCTTTCTTT
>TRBV5-1|TRBJ1-2|.
CASSLSGVDSYGYTF
TGCGCCAGCAGCTTAAGCGGGGTGGACAGTTATGGCTACACCTTC
>TRBV7-9|TRBJ1-1|.
CASAGPLAFF
TGTGCCAGCGCTGGGCCGTTGGCTTTCTTT
>TRBV7-8|TRBJ1-6|TRBD1
CASSSRTGGGGPSPLHF
TGTGCCAGCAGCAGCAGAACAGGGGGTGGTGGACCTTCACCCCTCCACTTT
>TRBV11-3|TRBJ2-2|.
CASSFGGGTGELFF
TGTGCCAGCAGCTTCGGGGGTGGCACCGGGGAGCTGTTTTTT
>TRBV6-6|TRBJ1-5|.
CASSYGVGENQPQHF
TGTGCCAGCAGTTACGGAGTAGGGGAAAATCAGCCCCAGCATTTT
>TRBV11-3|TRBJ2-7|TRBD1
CASSLAATGESQYF
TGTGCCAGCAGCTTAGCCGCGACAGGGGAGTCGCAGTACTTC
>TRBV15|TRBJ2-7|TRBD1
CATSRGEGATYEQYF
TGTGCCACCAGCAGAGGTGAGGGGGCGACGTACGAGCAGTACTTC
>TRBV4-2|TRBJ2-1|TRBD1
CASSQDWRQGAYEQFF
TGTGCCAGCAGCCAAGACTGGAGACAGGGGGCCTATGAGCAGTTCTTC
>TRBV27|TRBJ1-4|TRBD1
CASKGAGANEKLFF
TGTGCCAGCAAGGGGGCTGGGGCTAATGAAAAACTGTTTTTT
>TRBV7-2|TRBJ1-5|.
CASSPRGGDQPQHF
TGTGCCAGCAGCCCGAGAGGGGGGGATCAGCCCCAGCATTTT
>TRBV11-2|TRBJ1-5|.
CASRAGGTQPQHF
TGTGCGAGCAGGGCGGGGGGTACTCAGCCCCAGCATTTT
>TRBV2|TRBJ1-5|.
CASSESMTRQPQHF
TGTGCCAGCAGTGAAAGCATGACGAGGCAGCCCCAGCATTTT
>TRBV27|TRBJ1-1|.
CASSPWSGGSRAEAFF
TGTGCCAGCAGTCCCTGGTCCGGGGGTAGTAGGGCTGAAGCTTTCTTT
>TRBV10-3|TRBJ2-2|TRBD1
CAISDRGRGTGELFF
TGTGCCATCAGCGACAGGGGGCGCGGCACCGGGGAGCTGTTTTTT
>TRBV19|TRBJ1-2|.
CASSIPGAFYGYTF
TGTGCCAGTAGTATTCCAGGGGCGTTCTATGGCTACACCTTC
>TRBV7-8|TRBJ1-6|TRBD1
CASSAGTGDYNSPLHF
TGTGCCAGCAGCGCCGGGACAGGGGACTATAATTCACCCCTCCACTTT
>TRBV6-1|TRBJ2-7|.
CASTPGASYEQYF
TGTGCCAGCACTCCAGGGGCCTCCTACGAGCAGTACTTC
>TRBV7-9|TRBJ1-2|TRBD1
CASSLDGDSYGYTF
TGTGCCAGCAGCTTAGATGGGGACAGCTATGGCTACACCTTC
>TRBV19|TRBJ2-2|.
CATMREWTGELFF
TGTGCCACGATGAGGGAATGGACCGGGGAGCTGTTTTTT
>TRBV4-1|TRBJ1-5|.
CASSERAEYSNQPQHF
TGCGCCAGCAGCGAGCGGGCGGAATATAGCAATCAGCCCCAGCATTTT
>TRBV9|TRBJ2-1|TRBD2
CASSVVDSGAYNEQFF
TGTGCCAGCAGCGTAGTTGATAGCGGGGCGTACAATGAGCAGTTCTTC
>TRBV12-2|TRBJ1-1|.
CASRLAMSPEAFF
TGTGCAAGTCGCTTAGCTATGAGTCCTGAAGCTTTCTTT
>TRBV4-1|TRBJ2-7|TRBD2
CASSQEGLAGGRTYEQYF
TGCGCCAGCAGCCAAGAAGGACTAGCGGGGGGCCGCACCTACGAGCAGTACTTC
>TRBV19|TRBJ2-7|.
CASSTNLGTYEQYF
TGTGCCAGTAGTACCAATCTGGGCACCTACGAGCAGTACTTC
>TRBV5-1|TRBJ1-1|TRBD1
CASSQGTAVMNTEAFF
TGCGCCAGCAGCCAAGGGACAGCCGTCATGAACACTGAAGCTTTCTTT
>TRBV5-1|TRBJ1-1|.
CASSLASLRTEAFF
TGCGCCAGCAGCTTGGCCTCCCTGCGCACTGAAGCTTTCTTT
>TRBV18|TRBJ2-1|TRBD1
CASSPIDRENEQFF
TGTGCCAGCTCTCCAATAGACAGGGAAAATGAGCAGTTCTTC
>TRBV6-5|TRBJ1-6|.
CASTKGGVDSPLHF
TGTGCCAGCACCAAGGGGGGGGTTGACTCACCCCTCCACTTT
>TRBV13|TRBJ1-2|.
CASSLGDSYGYTF
TGTGCCAGCAGCTTAGGCGACAGCTATGGCTACACCTTC
>TRBV7-2|TRBJ1-6|.
CASNLSSGGNSPLHF
TGTGCCAGCAACCTTAGTTCGGGAGGAAATTCACCCCTCCACTTT
>TRBV4-1|TRBJ2-4|.
CASSQESSVYIQYF
TGCGCCAGCAGCCAAGAGTCTAGCGTCTACATTCAGTACTTC
>TRBV6-5|TRBJ2-1|TRBD2
CASSPGGAPYNEQFF
TGTGCCAGCAGTCCCGGGGGGGCCCCCTACAATGAGCAGTTCTTC
>TRBV28|TRBJ1-2|.
CASSLGPERRDYGYTF
TGTGCCAGCAGTTTAGGCCCAGAGAGGAGGGACTATGGCTACACCTTC
>TRBV5-6|TRBJ2-7|TRBD2
CASSLAGLAGDEQYF
TGTGCCAGCAGCTTGGCAGGACTAGCGGGGGACGAGCAGTACTTC
>TRBV5-1|TRBJ2-1|TRBD1
CASSLAGQGNEQFF
TGCGCCAGCAGCTTGGCGGGACAGGGCAATGAGCAGTTCTTC